This TCR beta chain was recovered during a study of T cell responses to AZD1222 COVID-19 vaccine. Trimming shortened V by 1 base and J by 1 base, and 10 bases separated the two germline ends. CDR1 SGHTA and CDR2 FQGNSA come from the germline V gene. This CDR3 comprises 15 residues. Some clones are missing from TCRdb's copy, which holds only in-frame ones; the method was immunoSEQ multiplex PCR. There are about 180,000 clones in the sample; around 88% occur only once, and about 8% lies in the top ten. This sample comprised peripheral blood, obtained on day 0 of AZD1222 vaccination. The clonotype comes from an adult in good health. The chain has TRBV7-2 and TRBJ1-1; no clear D. CDR3 sequence (DNA): TGTGCCAGCAGCTTAGAACTGAGCCGGAACACTGAAGCTTTCTTT. Encoded protein: CASSLELSRNTEAFF. The variable domain in full, with the rest retrieved from reference TRBV7-2 and TRBJ1-1, is GAGVSQSPSNKVTEKGKDVELRCDPISGHTALYWYRQSLGQGLEFLIYFQGNSAPDKSGLPSDRFSAERTGGSVSTLTIQRTQQEDSAVYLCASSLELSRNTEAFFGQGTRLTVV.